Listed below are T cell receptor beta chains from one sample, sequenced in a study of graft-versus-host responses after intestinal transplantation. These TCRs are of unknown antigen specificity. Clones were read by immunoSEQ multiplex PCR, and TCRdb kept only the in-frame ones, dropping some. The table shows approximately 63,000 clones, with roughly 93% occurring only once. The sample in question was unstimulated CD4+ T cells sorted from spleen or lymph node cells, obtained before transplant. Every receptor here comes from a human donor who was the organ donor for an intestinal transplant. Both conserved end residues are part of each CDR3. Fields, in order: D gene, CDR3 length, J gene, clone size, V gene, CDR3 protein, CDR3 DNA. A D gene is named only where the DNA matches it firmly. Where a row states a size, it is once, few, many or the class of an expanded clone; other rows omit it.

>.|15|TRBJ2-1|.|TRBV5-6
CASSLAASSYNEQFF
TGTGCCAGCAGCTTGGCAGCGAGCTCCTACAATGAGCAGTTCTTC
>.|19|TRBJ2-6|.|TRBV9
CASSVAKGRTFSGANVLTF
TGTGCCAGCAGCGTAGCGAAGGGTCGTACCTTTTCTGGGGCCAACGTCCTGACTTTC
>.|14|TRBJ2-7|.|TRBV6-5
CASSYRGAGLEQYF
TGTGCCAGCAGTTACAGGGGGGCCGGTCTCGAGCAGTACTTC
>TRBD1|15|TRBJ2-5|.|TRBV5-4
CASSSGQVYEETQYF
TGTGCCAGCAGCTCCGGACAGGTCTACGAAGAGACCCAGTACTTC
>.|11|TRBJ2-7|.|TRBV29-1
CSAKTSYEQYF
TGCAGCGCGAAGACATCCTACGAGCAGTACTTC
>TRBD1|15|TRBJ1-6|.|TRBV10-1
CASSEGTGVHSPLHF
TGCGCCAGCAGTGAGGGGACAGGGGTTCATTCACCCCTCCACTTT
>.|14|TRBJ1-2|.|TRBV5-1
CASSLAPDFYGYTF
TGCGCCAGCAGCTTGGCGCCGGATTTCTATGGCTACACCTTC
>.|19|TRBJ2-6|.|TRBV7-9
CASSLVSGRVALRANVLTF
TGCGCCAGCAGCTTAGTATCCGGCAGGGTTGCTCTGAGGGCCAACGTCCTGACTTTC
>.|14|TRBJ1-3|.|TRBV6-1
CASSEASSGNTIYF
TGTGCCAGCAGTGAAGCTTCCTCTGGAAACACCATATATTTT
>TRBD1|18|TRBJ2-1|.|TRBV27
CASSLPWTGSSSYNEQFF
TGTGCCAGCAGTTTACCTTGGACAGGGTCTAGCTCCTACAATGAGCAGTTCTTC
>TRBD1|15|TRBJ1-2|once|TRBV25-1
CASSEYRTGGGGYTF
TGTGCCAGCAGTGAATACAGGACAGGAGGTGGTGGCTACACCTTC
>TRBD2|15|TRBJ2-2|.|TRBV4-1
CASSLTSGGTGELFF
TGCGCCAGCAGCCTAACTAGCGGGGGAACCGGGGAGCTGTTTTTT
>TRBD1|15|TRBJ1-2|.|TRBV6-1
CASSLRSPGTGVFTF
TGTGCCAGCAGCCTCAGATCTCCCGGGACAGGGGTTTTCACCTTC
>.|14|TRBJ1-1|.|TRBV7-6
CASSLSQAGTEAFF
TGTGCCAGCAGCCTCTCCCAGGCGGGCACTGAAGCTTTCTTT
>TRBD2|18|TRBJ2-6|few|TRBV19
CASTPKLAGSSGANVLTF
TGTGCCAGTACCCCGAAACTAGCGGGGAGCTCTGGGGCCAACGTCCTGACTTTC
>.|14|TRBJ2-5|.|TRBV4-1
CASSQEGLQETQYF
TGCGCCAGCAGCCAAGAGGGCCTACAAGAGACCCAGTACTTC
>TRBD1|17|TRBJ2-7|.|TRBV5-1
CASSLAPLTGVSYEQYF
TGCGCCAGCAGCTTGGCCCCATTGACAGGGGTCTCCTACGAGCAGTACTTC
>.|13|TRBJ1-1|.|TRBV7-8
CASSSTSHTEAFF
TGTGCCAGCAGCTCCACCAGCCACACTGAAGCTTTCTTT
>.|14|TRBJ2-3|few|TRBV7-9
CASTPWAGTDTQYF
TGTGCCAGCACCCCATGGGCAGGGACAGATACGCAGTATTTT
>.|14|TRBJ2-7|.|TRBV5-1
CASRWGHASYEQYF
TGCGCCAGCCGGTGGGGACACGCCTCCTACGAGCAGTACTTC
>TRBD1|16|TRBJ2-5|once|TRBV5-1
CASRGGWDRVTETQYF
TGCGCCAGCAGAGGAGGGTGGGACAGGGTGACGGAGACCCAGTACTTC
>TRBD2|15|TRBJ2-3|.|TRBV5-1
CASSLALAGGPSQYF
TGCGCCAGCAGCTTGGCACTAGCGGGGGGGCCGTCGCAGTATTTT
>.|13|TRBJ1-2|.|TRBV6-5
CASRFGHSYGYTF
TGTGCCAGCAGATTTGGACATTCCTATGGCTACACCTTC
>.|14|TRBJ1-2|.|TRBV25-1
CASSVRQARYGYTF
TGTGCCAGCAGTGTCAGGCAGGCGAGGTATGGCTACACCTTC
>TRBD2|17|TRBJ2-5|few|TRBV4-1
CASSQDPGLASGETQYF
TGCGCCAGCAGCCAAGACCCTGGACTAGCTAGTGGGGAGACCCAGTACTTC
>.|15|TRBJ1-1|.|TRBV7-2
CASSLLRASNTEAFF
TGTGCCAGCAGCTTATTACGGGCCTCGAACACTGAAGCTTTCTTT
>.|14|TRBJ1-6|.|TRBV11-3
CASSLGGVNSPLHF
TGTGCCAGCAGCTTGGGGGGGGTGAATTCACCCCTCCACTTT
>TRBD1|16|TRBJ1-2|.|TRBV7-7
CASSLIGQGVDYGYTF
TGTGCTAGCAGCTTAATAGGGCAGGGGGTAGACTATGGCTACACCTTC
>.|15|TRBJ2-7|.|TRBV25-1
CASSELGNEDYEQYF
TGTGCCAGCAGTGAACTAGGAAATGAGGACTACGAGCAGTACTTC
>TRBD1|15|TRBJ2-3|.|TRBV10-3
CAISGDRGRADTQYF
TGTGCCATCAGCGGCGACAGGGGAAGGGCAGATACGCAGTATTTT
>.|16|TRBJ2-7|.|TRBV6-6
CASSYSLADSSYEQYF
TGTGCCAGCAGTTACTCGCTAGCAGATAGCTCCTACGAGCAGTACTTC
>TRBD2|14|TRBJ2-5|.|TRBV10-1
CASSESDSGGPQYF
TGCGCCAGCAGTGAGTCTGATAGCGGGGGGCCTCAGTACTTC
>.|18|TRBJ2-2|.|TRBV6-8
CASSYSRGAPIGTGELFF
TGTGCCAGCAGTTACTCCCGGGGGGCCCCGATCGGGACCGGGGAGCTGTTTTTT
>.|19|TRBJ2-7|once|TRBV7-2
CASSNHPPWLGLYSYEQYF
TGTGCCAGCAGCAATCATCCCCCCTGGCTGGGACTTTACTCGTACGAGCAGTACTTC
>.|13|TRBJ2-4|.|TRBV6-5
CASSYSGGNIQYF
TGTGCCAGCAGTTATAGTGGGGGAAACATTCAGTACTTC
>.|15|TRBJ2-7|.|TRBV11-2
CASSPAGGFAYEQYF
TGTGCCAGCAGCCCGGCAGGAGGGTTCGCCTACGAGCAGTACTTC
>.|18|TRBJ2-2|.|TRBV19
CASSMGRPDRPVTGELFF
TGTGCCAGTAGTATGGGCCGTCCAGACAGGCCGGTCACCGGGGAGCTGTTTTTT
>.|13|TRBJ2-3|.|TRBV18
CASSPTTGDTQYF
TGTGCCAGCTCACCGACGACTGGGGATACGCAGTATTTT
>.|11|TRBJ2-7|.|TRBV20-1
CSAEQGNEQYF
TGCAGTGCTGAACAGGGTAACGAGCAGTACTTC
>TRBD1|15|TRBJ1-1|.|TRBV6-5
CASSYGDRVYTEAFF
TGTGCCAGCAGTTACGGCGACAGGGTCTACACTGAAGCTTTCTTT
>TRBD2|15|TRBJ2-3|.|TRBV5-6
CASSLAGATTDTQYF
TGTGCCAGCAGCCTAGCGGGGGCCACCACAGATACGCAGTATTTT
>.|15|TRBJ1-3|.|TRBV2
CASRGTAGIQNTIYF
TGTGCCAGCAGGGGGACGGCAGGGATCCAAAACACCATATATTTT
>TRBD1|14|TRBJ1-2|.|TRBV6-5
CASSFRDRGFGYTF
TGTGCCAGCAGTTTCCGGGACAGGGGTTTCGGCTACACCTTC
>TRBD1|15|TRBJ1-2|once|TRBV4-3
CASSPRQGAGYGYTF
TGCGCCAGCAGCCCAAGGCAGGGGGCGGGCTATGGCTACACCTTC
>TRBD1|15|TRBJ1-4|once|TRBV7-2
CASSGDSSTNEKLFF
TGTGCCAGCAGCGGGGACAGCTCAACTAATGAAAAACTGTTTTTT
>TRBD1|16|TRBJ2-5|.|TRBV6-6
CASRSPGGQGQETQYF
TGTGCCAGCAGGAGTCCGGGGGGACAGGGCCAAGAGACCCAGTACTTC
>.|14|TRBJ2-2|.|TRBV5-1
CASSPLQVTGELFF
TGCGCCAGCAGCCCCCTCCAGGTGACAGGGGAGCTGTTTTTT
>TRBD1|15|TRBJ1-6|.|TRBV27
CASSLWGQGDSPLHF
TGTGCCAGCAGTTTATGGGGACAGGGGGATTCACCCCTCCACTTT
>.|14|TRBJ2-7|.|TRBV5-1
CASSLGTGLYEQYF
TGCGCCAGCAGCTTGGGTACAGGGCTATACGAGCAGTACTTC
>.|16|TRBJ2-3|.|TRBV6-5
CASSYKGGYSTDTQYF
TGTGCCAGCAGTTACAAGGGGGGCTATAGCACAGATACGCAGTATTTT
>.|15|TRBJ1-2|few|TRBV11-3
CASRRDTGPDYGYTF
TGTGCCAGCAGGCGGGACACAGGGCCGGACTATGGCTACACCTTC
>.|18|TRBJ2-2|once|TRBV18
CASSPPASRVTNTGELFF
TGTGCCAGCTCACCACCCGCGAGCAGGGTGACGAACACCGGGGAGCTGTTTTTT
>.|15|TRBJ1-6|.|TRBV11-2
CASSLVRGGNSPLHF
TGTGCCAGCAGCTTAGTACGTGGGGGTAATTCACCCCTCCACTTT
>.|16|TRBJ2-6|.|TRBV27
CASSLLPNSGANVLTF
TGTGCCAGCAGTTTACTTCCCAACTCTGGGGCCAACGTCCTGACTTTC
>.|16|TRBJ1-3|.|TRBV14
CASSPLVEGTGNTIYF
TGTGCCAGCAGCCCCTTGGTGGAGGGAACGGGAAACACCATATATTTT